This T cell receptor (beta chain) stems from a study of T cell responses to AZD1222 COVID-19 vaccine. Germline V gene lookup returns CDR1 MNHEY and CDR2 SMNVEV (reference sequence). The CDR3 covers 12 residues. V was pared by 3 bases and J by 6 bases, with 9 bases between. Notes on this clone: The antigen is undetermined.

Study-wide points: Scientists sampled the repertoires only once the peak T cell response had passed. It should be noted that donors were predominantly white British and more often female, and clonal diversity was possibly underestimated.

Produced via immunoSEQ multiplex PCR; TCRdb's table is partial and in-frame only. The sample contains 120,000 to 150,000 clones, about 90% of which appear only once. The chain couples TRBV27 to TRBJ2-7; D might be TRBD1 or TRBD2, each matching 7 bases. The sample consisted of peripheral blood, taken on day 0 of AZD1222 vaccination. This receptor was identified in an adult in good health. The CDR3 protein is CASSFRGGEQYF. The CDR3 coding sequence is TGTGCCAGCAGTTTCAGGGGGGGCGAGCAGTACTTC.